The subject of this entry is one TCR beta chain. A junction end diverges from the germline sequence, so it may reflect a read error. Random-hexamer reverse transcription was applied to roughly 0.45 to 1 ug RNA. TCRdb reanalysed the immunoSEQ multiplex PCR reads using MiXCR and keeps one entry per CDR3 protein. The table shows about 60,000 distinct CDR3 sequences, with about 92% occurring only once. The CDR3 has 17 residues. Germline CDR1 and CDR2: MNHEY and SVGAGI. The data were taken from a study of CD8 T cells in Susac syndrome. CD8+ and CD4+ T cells taken from blood had their TCR beta sequenced. Healthy donors constituted the control group, matched for age and sex.

The source of this sequence is a human donor in good health. The sample consisted of CD8+ T cells from PBMCs. The rearrangement joins TRBV6-5 to TRBJ2-5, with TRBD2 matching over 10 bases. As DNA, the CDR3 is TGTGCCAGCAGTCACTCCAGCGGGGGGGCCTATAAAGAGACCCAGTACTTC. Translation gives CASSHSSGGAYKETQYF.